These 7 T cell receptor beta chains were all obtained from the same sample, sequenced in a study of T cell responses to AZD1222 COVID-19 vaccine. Only in-frame clones appear in the TCRdb table, and some are missing; sequencing was by immunoSEQ multiplex PCR. The profile shows about 140,000 clones, around 92% of them singletons. Specimen: peripheral blood, collected on day 0 of AZD1222 vaccination. Receptor source: an adult in good health.

The J gene is TRBJ1-4, the V gene TRBV27; no definite D call. CDR1 is MNHEY and CDR2 is SMNVEV in the germline V gene (reference sequence). The V and J ends lost 6 bases and 0 bases respectively, with 11 bases between them. There are 15 residues in the CDR3. The chain's CDR3 is CASRPLVATNEKLFF. Written as DNA, the CDR3 is TGTGCCAGCAGACCCTTAGTTGCAACTAATGAAAAACTGTTTTTT.

V gene TRBV27 combines with J gene TRBJ1-4; TRBD1 is a possible D gene (5 bases). Germline-derived CDR1 and CDR2 are MNHEY and SMNVEV (reference sequence). Deletions cut 5 bases from V and 8 bases from J, with 18 bases between. The CDR3 spans 15 residues. The CDR3 bases are TGTGCCAGCAGTGCGGCCGGGGGACGGGGAGAAAAACTGTTTTTT. It encodes CASSAAGGRGEKLFF.

The chain recombines TRBV30 with TRBJ1-1, with 7 nucleotides matching TRBD1. CDR1 GTSNPN and CDR2 SVGIG come from the germline V gene (reference sequence). V lost 6 bases to trimming and J lost 6 bases; unmatched junction nucleotides: 7. The CDR3 length is 12 residues. CDR3 DNA sequence: TGTGCCTGTGACAGGGCGGGAGCTGAAGCTTTCTTT. It specifies CACDRAGAEAFF. The full variable domain, its missing parts supplied by reference TRBV30 and TRBJ1-1, is SQTIHQWPATLVQPVGSPLSLECTVEGTSNPNLYWYRQAAGRGLQLLFYSVGIGQISSEVPQNLSASRPQDRQFILSSKKLLLSDSGFYLCACDRAGAEAFFGQGTRLTVV.

The gene calls are TRBV2 and TRBJ2-1; D is uncertain. CDR1 is SNHLY, CDR2 FYNNEI, per germline. V lost 4 bases to trimming and J lost 10 bases, with 11 bases between them. The CDR3 consists of 12 residues. The CDR3 DNA sequence: TGTGCCAGCAGTGTCGGTTGGGGAGAGCAGTTCTTC. It codes for CASSVGWGEQFF.

This clone was detected a few times. This rearrangement joins TRBV23-1 to TRBJ1-2; 7 nucleotides agree with TRBD1. TRBV23-1 is placed among ORFs of uncertain function. CDR3 length: 16 amino acids. J lost 2 bases, V lost 0 bases, and 6 bases had no gene match. The CDR3 loop reads CASSQSKGAENYGYTF. CDR3 in DNA: TGCGCCAGCAGTCAATCGAAGGGGGCGGAGAACTATGGCTACACCTTC.

V gene TRBV13 combines with J gene TRBJ1-4; TRBD1 is a possible D gene (5 bases). Deletions cut 4 bases from V and 3 bases from J, with 15 bases between. Germline CDR1 PRHDT, CDR2 FYEKMQ (reference sequence). CDR3 length equals 16 residues. CDR3 coding DNA: TGTGCCAGCAGCTCGGATACAGGTTTACCTAATGAAAAACTGTTTTTT. It codes for CASSSDTGLPNEKLFF.

In its sample, this clone was seen once. V usage is TRBV4-1 and J usage is TRBJ2-7, with D unclear. This CDR3 contains 15 residues. V was shortened by 1 base and J by 6 bases, with 16 bases between the two germline ends. The germline V gene encodes CDR1 MGHRA and CDR2 YSYEKL. The CDR3 DNA reads TGCGCCAGCAGCCAAGGCGAACGGGCCATTTCCGAGCAGTACTTC. Translated: CASSQGERAISEQYF.